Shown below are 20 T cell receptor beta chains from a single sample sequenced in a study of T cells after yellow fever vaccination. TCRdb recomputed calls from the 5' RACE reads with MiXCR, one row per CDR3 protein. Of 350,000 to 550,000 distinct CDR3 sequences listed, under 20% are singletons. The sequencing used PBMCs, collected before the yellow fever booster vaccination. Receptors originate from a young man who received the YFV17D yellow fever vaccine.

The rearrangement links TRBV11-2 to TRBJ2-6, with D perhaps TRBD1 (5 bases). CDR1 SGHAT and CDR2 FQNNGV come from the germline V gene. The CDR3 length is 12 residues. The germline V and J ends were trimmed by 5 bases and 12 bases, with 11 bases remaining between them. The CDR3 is CASSTDRIVLTF. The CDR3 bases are TGTGCCAGCAGCACAGACAGAATCGTCCTGACTTTC.

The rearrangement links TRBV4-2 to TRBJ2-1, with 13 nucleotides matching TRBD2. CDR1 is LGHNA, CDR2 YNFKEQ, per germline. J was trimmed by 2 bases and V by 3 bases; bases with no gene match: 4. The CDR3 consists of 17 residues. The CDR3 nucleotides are TGTGCCAGCAGCCAGAGGGGACTAGCGGGGACCTACAATGAGCAGTTCTTC. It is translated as CASSQRGLAGTYNEQFF.

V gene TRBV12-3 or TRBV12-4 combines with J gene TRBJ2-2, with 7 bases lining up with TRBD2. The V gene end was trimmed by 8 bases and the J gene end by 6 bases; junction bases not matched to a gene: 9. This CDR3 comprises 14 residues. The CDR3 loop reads CASGQAGFSGELFF. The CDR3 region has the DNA TGTGCCAGCGGACAAGCGGGGTTCTCCGGGGAGCTGTTTTTT.

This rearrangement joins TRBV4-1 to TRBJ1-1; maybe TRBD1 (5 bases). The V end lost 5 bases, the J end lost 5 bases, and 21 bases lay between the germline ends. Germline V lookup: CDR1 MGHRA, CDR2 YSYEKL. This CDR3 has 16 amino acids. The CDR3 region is CASSAAGARAGTEAFF. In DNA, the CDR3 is TGCGCCAGCAGCGCGGCCGGGGCGCGGGCGGGTACTGAAGCTTTCTTT.

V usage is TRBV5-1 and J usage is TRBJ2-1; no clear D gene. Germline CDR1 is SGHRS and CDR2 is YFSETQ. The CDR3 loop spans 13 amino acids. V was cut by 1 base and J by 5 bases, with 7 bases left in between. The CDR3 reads CASSLLAHNEQFF. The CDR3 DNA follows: TGCGCCAGCAGCTTGTTGGCTCACAATGAGCAGTTCTTC.

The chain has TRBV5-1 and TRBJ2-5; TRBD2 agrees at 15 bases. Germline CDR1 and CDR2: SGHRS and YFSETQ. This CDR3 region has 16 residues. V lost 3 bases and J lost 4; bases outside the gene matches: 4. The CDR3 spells CASSWTSGGAGETQYF. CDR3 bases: TGCGCCAGCAGCTGGACTAGCGGGGGGGCCGGAGAGACCCAGTACTTC.

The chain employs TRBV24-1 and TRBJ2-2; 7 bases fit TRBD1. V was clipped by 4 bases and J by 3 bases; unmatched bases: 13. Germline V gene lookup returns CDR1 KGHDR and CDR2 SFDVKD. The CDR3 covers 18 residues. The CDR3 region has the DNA TGTGCCACCAGTGAATCCACCGTCACAGGGGAGTACACCGGGGAGCTGTTTTTT. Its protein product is CATSESTVTGEYTGELFF.

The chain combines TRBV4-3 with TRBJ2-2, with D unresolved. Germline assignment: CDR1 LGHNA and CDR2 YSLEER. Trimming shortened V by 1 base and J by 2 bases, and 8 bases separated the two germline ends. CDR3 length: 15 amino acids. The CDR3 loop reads CASSQVPANTGELFF. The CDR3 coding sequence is TGCGCCAGCAGCCAAGTCCCTGCTAACACCGGGGAGCTGTTTTTT.

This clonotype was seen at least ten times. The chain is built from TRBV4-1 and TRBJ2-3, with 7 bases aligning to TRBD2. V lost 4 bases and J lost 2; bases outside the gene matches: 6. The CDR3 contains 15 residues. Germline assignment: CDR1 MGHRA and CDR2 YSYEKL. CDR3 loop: CASSPGTTYTDTQYF. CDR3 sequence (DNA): TGCGCCAGCAGCCCAGGGACTACATACACAGATACGCAGTATTTT.

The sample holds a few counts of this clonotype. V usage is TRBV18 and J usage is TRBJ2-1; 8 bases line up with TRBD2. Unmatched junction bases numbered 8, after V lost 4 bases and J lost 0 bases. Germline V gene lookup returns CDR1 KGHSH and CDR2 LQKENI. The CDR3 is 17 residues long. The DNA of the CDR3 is TGTGCCAGCTCACTTAGACTAGCGCGAAGCTCCTACAATGAGCAGTTCTTC. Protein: CASSLRLARSSYNEQFF.

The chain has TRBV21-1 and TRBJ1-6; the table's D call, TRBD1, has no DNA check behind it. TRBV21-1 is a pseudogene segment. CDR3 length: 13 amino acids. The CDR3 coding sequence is TGTGCCAGCAGCAAACGGTGGGGCTCACCCCTCCACTTT. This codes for CASSKRWGSPLHF.

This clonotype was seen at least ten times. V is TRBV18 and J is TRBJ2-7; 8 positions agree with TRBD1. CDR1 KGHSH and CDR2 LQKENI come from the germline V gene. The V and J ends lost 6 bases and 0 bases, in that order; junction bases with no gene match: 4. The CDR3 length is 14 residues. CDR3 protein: CASSWTGSSYEQYF. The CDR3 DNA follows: TGTGCCAGCTCCTGGACAGGGAGCTCCTACGAGCAGTACTTC.

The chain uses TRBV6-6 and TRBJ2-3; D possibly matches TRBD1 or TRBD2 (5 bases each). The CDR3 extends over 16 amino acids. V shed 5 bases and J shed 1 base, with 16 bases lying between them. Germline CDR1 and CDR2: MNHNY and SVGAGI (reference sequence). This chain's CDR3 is CASSPTGPTGTDTQYF. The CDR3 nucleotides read TGTGCCAGCAGTCCGACGGGACCCACCGGCACAGATACGCAGTATTTT.

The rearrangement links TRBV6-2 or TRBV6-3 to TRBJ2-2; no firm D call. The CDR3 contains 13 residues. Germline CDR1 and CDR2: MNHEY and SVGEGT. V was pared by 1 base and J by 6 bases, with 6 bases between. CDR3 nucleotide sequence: TGTGCCAGCAGTTACTTCTCCCCCGGGGAGCTGTTTTTT. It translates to CASSYFSPGELFF.

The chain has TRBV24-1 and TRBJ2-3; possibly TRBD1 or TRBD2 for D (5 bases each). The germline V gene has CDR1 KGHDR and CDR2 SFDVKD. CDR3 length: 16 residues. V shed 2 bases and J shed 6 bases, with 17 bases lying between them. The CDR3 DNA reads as TGTGCCACCAGTGATTCGGGGCAGGCGTCCCCCGATACGCAGTATTTT. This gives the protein CATSDSGQASPDTQYF.

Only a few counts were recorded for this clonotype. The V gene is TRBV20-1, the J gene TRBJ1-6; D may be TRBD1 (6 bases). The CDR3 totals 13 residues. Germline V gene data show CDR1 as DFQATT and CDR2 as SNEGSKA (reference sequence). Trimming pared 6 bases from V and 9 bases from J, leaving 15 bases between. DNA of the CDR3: TGCAGTGCCGTAGGGGGGGGCGTTTCACCCCTCCACTTT. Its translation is CSAVGGGVSPLHF.

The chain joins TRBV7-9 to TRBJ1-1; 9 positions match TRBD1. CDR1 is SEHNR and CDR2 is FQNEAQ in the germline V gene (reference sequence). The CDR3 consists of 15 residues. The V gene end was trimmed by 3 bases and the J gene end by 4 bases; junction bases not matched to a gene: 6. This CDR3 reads CASSLGTGPGTEAFF. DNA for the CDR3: TGTGCCAGCAGCTTGGGGACAGGGCCGGGCACTGAAGCTTTCTTT.

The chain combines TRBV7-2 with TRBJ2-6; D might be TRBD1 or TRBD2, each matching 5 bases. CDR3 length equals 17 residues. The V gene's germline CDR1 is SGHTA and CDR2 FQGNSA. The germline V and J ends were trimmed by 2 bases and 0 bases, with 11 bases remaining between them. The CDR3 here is CASSLMGRTSGANVLTF. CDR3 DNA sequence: TGTGCCAGCAGCTTAATGGGACGTACCTCTGGGGCCAACGTCCTGACTTTC.

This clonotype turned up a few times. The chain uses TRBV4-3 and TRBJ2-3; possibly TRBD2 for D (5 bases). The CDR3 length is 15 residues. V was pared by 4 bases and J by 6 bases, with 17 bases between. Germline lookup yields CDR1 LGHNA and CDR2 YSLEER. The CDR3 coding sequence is TGCGCCAGCAGCCCCGTGCCAGTACGAGGGGATACGCAGTATTTT. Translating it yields CASSPVPVRGDTQYF.

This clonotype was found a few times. CDR3: CASRKGQETQYF. The CDR3 nucleotides read TGTGCCAGCCGGAAGGGCCAGGAGACCCAGTACTTC. This chain uses TRBV7-9 with TRBJ2-5, with no clear D. Between the trimmed V and J ends, which lost 8 bases and 5 bases, there was a span of 12 bases. The germline V gene encodes CDR1 SEHNR and CDR2 FQNEAQ (reference sequence). The CDR3 length is 12 residues.